This T cell receptor beta chain was sequenced in a study of OX40 agonist ivuxolimab in advanced cancers. As for the study in general: In this cohort, patients received ivuxolimab, an agonistic anti-OX40 (CD134) antibody. The dose-escalation cohort was about 80% male, with a mean age of around 60 years, ranging roughly 23 to 79. Overall study findings and caveats: Partial responders receiving 0.1-3.0 mg/kg showed among the lowest clonal expansion. With doses of 0.1 to 3.0 mg/kg, CD4+ and CD8+ blood T cells had undergone clonal expansion by week 6.

Worth noting for this clone: What it binds is unknown.

Assay: immunoSEQ multiplex PCR; the TCRdb copy retains only in-frame clones and omits some. Among about 52,000 clones listed, around 80% were seen once. The receptor comes from an adult with an advanced solid tumor such as melanoma, head and neck, liver or kidney cancer. Material: CD4+ or CD8+ T cells sorted from blood, obtained in a trial of the OX40 agonist ivuxolimab.

DNA for the CDR3: TGCGCCAGCAGCTTGGGTCCGGGGGACCAGCCCCAGCATTTT. This translates into CASSLGPGDQPQHF. The chain has TRBV5-1 and TRBJ1-5, with D possibly matching TRBD1 (5 bases). CDR1 is SGHRS and CDR2 is YFSETQ in the germline V gene. This CDR3 region has 14 residues. The V end was cut by 0 bases, the J end by 7 bases, with 11 bases between.